This paragraph reports one T cell receptor beta chain. The source of the sample is a study of shared clonotypes between healthy human individuals. The germline CDR1 and CDR2 sequences are MDHEN and SYDVKM. V lost 2 bases to trimming and J lost 6 bases, with 4 bases between them. The CDR3 has 11 residues. The naive CD8 subset, CD45RO-negative cells positively selected for CCR7, excluded terminally differentiated effector memory CD45RA+ cells. Some clones are missing from TCRdb's copy, which holds only in-frame ones; the method was immunoSEQ multiplex PCR. The sample has millions of clones, about 92% seen once; the top ten hold around 1.7%.

This receptor was obtained from a man aged 18 to 30 in good health. Some clones in this sample may be carry-over from other donors' samples. The chain has TRBV28 and TRBJ1-1; D ambiguous. The sample was naive CD8+ T cells from PBMCs. The CDR3 protein is CASSLLSEAFF. CDR3 DNA sequence: TGTGCCAGCAGTTTACTATCTGAAGCTTTCTTT.